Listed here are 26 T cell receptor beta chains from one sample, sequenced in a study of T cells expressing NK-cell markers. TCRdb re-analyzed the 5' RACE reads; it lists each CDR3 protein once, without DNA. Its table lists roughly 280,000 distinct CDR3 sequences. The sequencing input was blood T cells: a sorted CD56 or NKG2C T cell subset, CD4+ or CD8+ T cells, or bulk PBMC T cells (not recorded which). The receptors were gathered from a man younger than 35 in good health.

The CDR3 region is CASSYQGPPAETQYF. This rearrangement joins TRBV6-5 to TRBJ2-5; TCRdb lists TRBD2, though no DNA is available to test this call. The germline V gene has CDR1 MNHEY and CDR2 SVGAGI. The CDR3 length is 15 residues.

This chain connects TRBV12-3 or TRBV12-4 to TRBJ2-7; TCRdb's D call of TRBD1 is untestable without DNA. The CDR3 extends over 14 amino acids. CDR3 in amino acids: CASSPVRIRNEQYF.

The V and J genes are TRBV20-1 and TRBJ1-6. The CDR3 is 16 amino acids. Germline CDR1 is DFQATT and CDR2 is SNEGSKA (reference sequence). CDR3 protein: CSASGTGSSYNSPLHF.

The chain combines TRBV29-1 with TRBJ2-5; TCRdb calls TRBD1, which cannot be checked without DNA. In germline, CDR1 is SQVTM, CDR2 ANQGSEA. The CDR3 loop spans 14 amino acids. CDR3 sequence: CSVKRQAKQETQYF.

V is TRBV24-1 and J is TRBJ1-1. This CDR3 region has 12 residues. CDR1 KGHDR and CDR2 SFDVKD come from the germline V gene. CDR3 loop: CATSDSGTEAFF.

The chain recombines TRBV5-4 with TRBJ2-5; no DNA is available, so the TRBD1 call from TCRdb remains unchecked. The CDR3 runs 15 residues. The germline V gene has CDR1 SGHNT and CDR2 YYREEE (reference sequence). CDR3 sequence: CASSEGHPSGETQYF.

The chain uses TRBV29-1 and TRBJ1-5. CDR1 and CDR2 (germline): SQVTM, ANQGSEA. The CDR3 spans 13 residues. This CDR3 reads CSVRISFDRPQHF.

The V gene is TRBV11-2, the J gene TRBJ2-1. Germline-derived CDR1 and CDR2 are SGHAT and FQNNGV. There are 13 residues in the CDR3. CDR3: CASSLDSRNEQFF.

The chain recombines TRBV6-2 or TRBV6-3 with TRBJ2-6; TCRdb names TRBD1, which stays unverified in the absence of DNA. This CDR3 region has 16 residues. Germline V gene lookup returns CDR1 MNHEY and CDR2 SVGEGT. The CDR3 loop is CASSYGSGSGANVLTF.

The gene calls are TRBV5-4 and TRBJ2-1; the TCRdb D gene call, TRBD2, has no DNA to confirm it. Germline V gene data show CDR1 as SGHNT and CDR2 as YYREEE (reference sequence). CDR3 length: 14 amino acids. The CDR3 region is CASTSSGSHNEQFF.

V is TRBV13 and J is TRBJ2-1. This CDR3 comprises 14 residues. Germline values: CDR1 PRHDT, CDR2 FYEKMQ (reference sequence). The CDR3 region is CASSPRGSYNEQFF.

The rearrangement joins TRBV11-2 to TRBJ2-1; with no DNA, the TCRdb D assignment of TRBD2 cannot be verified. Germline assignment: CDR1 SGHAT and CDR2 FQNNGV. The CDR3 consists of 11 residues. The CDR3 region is CASSTRLAQFF.

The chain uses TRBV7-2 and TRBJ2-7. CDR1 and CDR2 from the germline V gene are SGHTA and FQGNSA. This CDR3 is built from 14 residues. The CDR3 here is CASSLHSQPTGQYF.

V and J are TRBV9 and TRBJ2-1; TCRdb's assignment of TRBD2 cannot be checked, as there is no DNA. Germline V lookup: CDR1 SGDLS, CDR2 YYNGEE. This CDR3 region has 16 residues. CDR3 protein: CASSAGSGVSYNEQFF.

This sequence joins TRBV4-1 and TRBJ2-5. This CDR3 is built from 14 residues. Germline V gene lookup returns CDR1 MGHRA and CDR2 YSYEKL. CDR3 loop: CASSQDQGAETQYF.

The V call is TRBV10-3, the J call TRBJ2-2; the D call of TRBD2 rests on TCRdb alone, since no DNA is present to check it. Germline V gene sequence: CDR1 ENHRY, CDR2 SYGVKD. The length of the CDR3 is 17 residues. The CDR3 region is CAISGIRLAGNTGELFF.

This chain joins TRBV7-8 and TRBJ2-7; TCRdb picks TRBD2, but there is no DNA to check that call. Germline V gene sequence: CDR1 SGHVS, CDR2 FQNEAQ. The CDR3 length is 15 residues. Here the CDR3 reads CASSLDGGRGYEQYF.

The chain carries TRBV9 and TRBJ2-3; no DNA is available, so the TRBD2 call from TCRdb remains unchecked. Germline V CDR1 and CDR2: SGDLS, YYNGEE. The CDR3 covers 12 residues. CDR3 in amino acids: CASRGEADTQYF.

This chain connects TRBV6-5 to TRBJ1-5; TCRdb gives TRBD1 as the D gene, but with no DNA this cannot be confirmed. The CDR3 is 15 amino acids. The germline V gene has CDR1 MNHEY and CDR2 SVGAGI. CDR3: CASSYSPGMDQPQHF.

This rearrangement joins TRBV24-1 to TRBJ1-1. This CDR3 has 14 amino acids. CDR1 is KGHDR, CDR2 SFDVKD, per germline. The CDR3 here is CATSGGDLNTEAFF.

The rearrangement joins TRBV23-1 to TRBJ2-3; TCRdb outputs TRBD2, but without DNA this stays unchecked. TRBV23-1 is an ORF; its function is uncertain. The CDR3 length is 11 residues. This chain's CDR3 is CIMGPTDTQYF.

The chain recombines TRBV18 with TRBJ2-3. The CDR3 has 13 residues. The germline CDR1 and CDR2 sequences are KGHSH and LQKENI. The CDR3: CASSPLESDTQYF.

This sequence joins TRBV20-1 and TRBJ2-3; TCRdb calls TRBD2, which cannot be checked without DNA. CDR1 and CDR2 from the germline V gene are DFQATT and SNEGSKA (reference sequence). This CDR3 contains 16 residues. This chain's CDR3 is CSASIPSSGRTDTQYF.

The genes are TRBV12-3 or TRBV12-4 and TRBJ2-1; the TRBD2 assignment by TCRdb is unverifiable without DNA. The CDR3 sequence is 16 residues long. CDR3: CASKKTGTSGYNEQFF.

The CDR3 loop reads CASSPAGGGGTEAFF. The chain combines TRBV6-1 with TRBJ1-1; checking the TCRdb D call of TRBD1 is not possible without DNA. The CDR3 extends over 15 amino acids. Germline assignment: CDR1 MNHNS and CDR2 SASEGT.

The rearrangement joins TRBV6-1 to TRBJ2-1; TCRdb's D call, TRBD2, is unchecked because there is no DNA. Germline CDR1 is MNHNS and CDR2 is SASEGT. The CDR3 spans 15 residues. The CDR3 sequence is CASKSLASRYNEQFF.